The 20 T cell receptor beta chains below come from one sample, sequenced in a study of shared clonotypes between healthy human individuals. CD45RO-negative CD8 cells positively selected for CCR7 made up the naive population, which excluded terminally differentiated effector memory CD45RA+ cells. The data were produced by immunoSEQ multiplex PCR, yet TCRdb's version contains in-frame clones alone and is incomplete. The table lists roughly 2,000,000 clones, about 93% of them singletons. The sample was naive CD8+ T cells from PBMCs. All receptors come from a man younger than 35 in good health. Some clones in this sample may be carry-over from other donors' samples.

The chain links TRBV4-3 to TRBJ2-7; D perhaps matches TRBD2 (6 bases). The CDR3 length is 15 residues. Germline V lookup: CDR1 LGHNA, CDR2 YSLEER. V shed 1 base and J shed 6 bases, with 16 bases lying between them. The CDR3 loop is CASSQVLGGSGEQYF. In DNA form, the CDR3 reads TGCGCCAGCAGCCAAGTGCTCGGGGGATCGGGCGAGCAGTACTTC.

The CDR3 here is CASSQEKSGADGTQYF. The DNA for the CDR3 is TGTGCCAGCAGCCAAGAAAAGTCCGGGGCCGACGGGACCCAGTACTTC. The chain links TRBV4-2 to TRBJ2-5; tentatively, D is TRBD1 or TRBD2 (5 bases each). The germline V gene encodes CDR1 LGHNA and CDR2 YNFKEQ. The length of the CDR3 is 16 residues. The V and J ends lost 0 bases and 7 bases respectively, with 18 bases between them.

V is TRBV7-8 and J is TRBJ2-7; D possibly corresponds to TRBD2 (6 bases). With 6 bases removed from V and 0 bases from J, the gap between germline ends came to 15 bases. Germline lookup yields CDR1 SGHVS and CDR2 FQNEAQ. The CDR3 sequence is 15 residues long. DNA of the CDR3: TGTGCCAGCAGTCCGACCCGGGGGAGCTCCTACGAGCAGTACTTC. As protein: CASSPTRGSSYEQYF.

The gene calls are TRBV7-6 and TRBJ2-3; 8 bases are shared with TRBD1. CDR1 and CDR2 (germline): SGHVS, FNYEAQ. V dropped 5 bases and J dropped 0; count of bases not matched to a gene: 7. The CDR3 runs 16 residues. The CDR3 sequence is CASSPRTGTSTDTQYF. The DNA for the CDR3 is TGTGCCAGCAGCCCCCGGACAGGGACCAGCACAGATACGCAGTATTTT.

The rearrangement uses TRBV19 and TRBJ2-7, with a weak D call TRBD1 (6 bases). The germline gives CDR1 LNHDA, CDR2 SQIVND (reference sequence). The length of the CDR3 is 14 residues. V shed 2 bases and J shed 4 bases, with 12 bases lying between them. The CDR3 spells CASSISGRGYEQYF. The CDR3 bases are TGTGCCAGTAGTATATCTGGCAGGGGATACGAGCAGTACTTC.

This chain connects TRBV7-9 to TRBJ2-1, with 7 bases identical to TRBD2. Germline V gene lookup returns CDR1 SEHNR and CDR2 FQNEAQ (reference sequence). V dropped 5 bases and J dropped 6; count of bases not matched to a gene: 13. The CDR3 length is 16 residues. The CDR3 sequence: CASSPLGRDYPNEQFF. The DNA for the CDR3 is TGTGCCAGCAGCCCCTTGGGGAGGGACTACCCCAATGAGCAGTTCTTC.

The chain recombines TRBV4-2 with TRBJ1-6, with D unresolved. The CDR3 is 16 amino acids. In germline, CDR1 is LGHNA, CDR2 YNFKEQ. Trimming removed 0 bases at V and 10 bases at J, with 16 bases between. The CDR3 sequence is CASSQDLWGGVSPLHF. As DNA, the CDR3 is TGTGCCAGCAGCCAAGATCTGTGGGGAGGTGTCTCACCCCTCCACTTT.

The rearrangement links TRBV19 to TRBJ1-5; 11 bases match TRBD1. The CDR3 length is 15 residues. V lost 5 bases, J lost 5 bases, and 5 bases stayed unmatched. Germline V gene sequence: CDR1 LNHDA, CDR2 SQIVND (reference sequence). The chain's CDR3 is CASSSRDRGYQPQHF. The CDR3 DNA reads TGTGCCAGTAGTTCCCGGGACAGGGGGTATCAGCCCCAGCATTTT.

The chain combines TRBV7-6 with TRBJ2-7; 9 bases match TRBD1. Germline assignment: CDR1 SGHVS and CDR2 FNYEAQ. CDR3 length: 14 residues. Trimming removed 3 bases from V and 7 bases from J; junction bases left unmatched: 7. The chain's CDR3 is CASSFAGTGREQYF. The DNA for the CDR3 is TGTGCCAGCAGCTTCGCCGGGACAGGGAGAGAGCAGTACTTC.

The chain couples TRBV28 to TRBJ1-3, with TRBD1 matching 8 bases. The CDR3 covers 15 residues. CDR1 MDHEN and CDR2 SYDVKM come from the germline V gene. With 6 bases clipped from V and 3 bases from J, the junction kept 7 bases outside the gene matches. This chain's CDR3 is CASSGTGTGGNTIYF. The CDR3 nucleotides read TGTGCCAGCAGCGGGACCGGGACAGGTGGAAACACCATATATTTT. Based on the CDR3 plus reference TRBV28 and TRBJ1-3, the full variable domain is DVKVTQSSRYLVKRTGEKVFLECVQDMDHENMFWYRQDPGLGLRLIYFSYDVKMKEKGDIPEGYSVSREKKERFSLILESASTNQTSMYLCASSGTGTGGNTIYFGEGSWLTVV.

This clone was seen a handful of times. The chain is built from TRBV28 and TRBJ1-5, with D unresolved. CDR1 and CDR2 (germline): MDHEN, SYDVKM. CDR3 length: 14 amino acids. V was cut by 7 bases and J by 5 bases, with 15 bases left in between. CDR3 loop: CASTPIQPYQPQHF. The CDR3 coding sequence is TGTGCCAGCACCCCTATACAGCCATATCAGCCCCAGCATTTT.

The rearrangement links TRBV5-4 to TRBJ1-6, with D unclear. This CDR3 is 14 amino acids long. Trimming took 2 bases from V and 9 from J, leaving 12 bases between them. CDR1 SGHNT and CDR2 YYREEE come from the germline V gene (reference sequence). The CDR3 loop reads CASSFWGSPSPLHF. Written as DNA, the CDR3 is TGTGCCAGCAGCTTTTGGGGTTCCCCTTCACCCCTCCACTTT.

This chain connects TRBV7-9 to TRBJ2-7; D is perhaps TRBD1 or TRBD2 (5 bases each). The CDR3 spans 15 residues. Trimming took off 7 bases at V and 1 base at J, with 17 bases between the two ends. Germline-derived CDR1 and CDR2 are SEHNR and FQNEAQ (reference sequence). In nucleotides, the CDR3 is TGTGCCAGCACCCCGGGACCCGCGGAATCCTACGAGCAGTACTTC. It codes for CASTPGPAESYEQYF.

This clone was recorded only once. The chain joins TRBV7-9 to TRBJ2-5; 9 bases map to TRBD1. The ends lost 3 bases at V and 1 base at J; junction bases unmatched: 6. The CDR3 has 16 amino acids. Germline assignment: CDR1 SEHNR and CDR2 FQNEAQ (reference sequence). CDR3 region: CASSFQPQGAQETQYF. The CDR3 bases are TGTGCCAGCAGCTTTCAACCACAGGGGGCCCAAGAGACCCAGTACTTC.

The chain employs TRBV18 and TRBJ2-5; possible D gene TRBD1, 5 bases. V was pared by 2 bases and J by 1 base, with 11 bases between. Looked up from germline, CDR1 is KGHSH and CDR2 is LQKENI. This CDR3 comprises 15 residues. CDR3 DNA: TGTGCCAGCTCACCAAATCCGACAGCCCAAGAGACCCAGTACTTC. This codes for CASSPNPTAQETQYF.

This clone was found once. The rearrangement uses TRBV29-1 and TRBJ2-7; possibly TRBD1 or TRBD2 for D (5 bases each). V was trimmed by 3 bases and J by 3 bases, leaving 15 bases between them. This CDR3 is 14 amino acids long. Germline CDR1 SQVTM, CDR2 ANQGSEA. CDR3 amino acids: CSVDLGPPNYEQYF. CDR3 bases: TGCAGCGTTGACTTGGGACCCCCGAACTACGAGCAGTACTTC.

The chain couples TRBV5-6 to TRBJ1-2; 8 bases are shared with TRBD1. Germline CDR1 SGHDT, CDR2 YYEEEE. The CDR3 loop spans 14 amino acids. V dropped 4 bases and J dropped 7; count of bases not matched to a gene: 9. The chain's CDR3 is CASSPWTGQTGYTF. As DNA, the CDR3 is TGTGCCAGCAGCCCCTGGACAGGGCAGACTGGCTACACCTTC.

The V call is TRBV30, the J call TRBJ2-7; 7 nucleotides align to TRBD2. This CDR3 comprises 13 residues. With V trimmed by 8 bases and J by 3 bases, 10 bases remained unmatched. Germline CDR1 reads GTSNPN; CDR2 reads SVGIG (reference sequence). The DNA for the CDR3 is TGTGCCGGGCGACACCCGGGGGGCTACGAGCAGTACTTC. It is translated as CAGRHPGGYEQYF.

As regards this clone: This same CDR3 is encoded by further DNA sequences in the sample. The chain combines TRBV4-1 with TRBJ2-7, with a possible D match to TRBD2 (7 bases). Germline V CDR1 and CDR2: MGHRA, YSYEKL. V lost 4 bases and J 1 base, leaving 14 bases between the germline ends. CDR3 length equals 15 residues. CDR3: CASSLGGGLSYEQYF. The CDR3 nucleotides read TGCGCCAGCAGCCTAGGGGGGGGACTTTCCTACGAGCAGTACTTC.

This clone appeared a single time. This sequence joins TRBV25-1 and TRBJ2-3, with 7 bases that match TRBD1. This CDR3 comprises 16 residues. V shed 5 bases, J shed 2 bases, and the junction held 10 bases outside the gene matches. CDR1 is MGHDK, CDR2 SYGVNS, per germline. The CDR3 protein is CASSSQGSRYTDTQYF. In DNA form, the CDR3 reads TGTGCCAGCAGTTCACAGGGGTCCCGGTACACAGATACGCAGTATTTT.